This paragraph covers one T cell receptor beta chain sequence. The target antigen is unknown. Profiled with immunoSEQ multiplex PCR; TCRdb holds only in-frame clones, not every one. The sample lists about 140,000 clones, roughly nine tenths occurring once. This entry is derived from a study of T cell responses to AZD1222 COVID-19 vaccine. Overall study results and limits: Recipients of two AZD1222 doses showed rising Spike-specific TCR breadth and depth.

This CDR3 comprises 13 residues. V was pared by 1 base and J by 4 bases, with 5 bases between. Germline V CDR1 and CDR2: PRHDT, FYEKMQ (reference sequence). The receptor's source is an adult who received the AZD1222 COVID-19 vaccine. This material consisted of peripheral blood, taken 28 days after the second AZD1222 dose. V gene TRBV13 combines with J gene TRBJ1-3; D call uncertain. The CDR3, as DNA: TGTGCCAGCAGCTTAGTCAGGGGAAACACCATATATTTT. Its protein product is CASSLVRGNTIYF.